These 28 T cell receptor beta chains share one sample of origin, sequenced in a study of beta chain features in type 1 diabetes. Study-wide results and limits: There was a moderate but significant shortening of TCRB CDR3s in all four CD4+ subsets of Type 1 diabetes patients.

Reverse transcribing all isolated RNA meant expressed TCRB transcripts were sequenced. The data were produced by immunoSEQ multiplex PCR, yet TCRdb's version contains in-frame clones alone and is incomplete. The sample includes some 660,000 clones, over 13% seen only once; the top ten take just under 0.04%. Antigen specificity for these receptors is unknown. Sequencing was carried out using naive CD4+ T cells from blood. These receptors all come from a man younger than 35 with type 1 diabetes.

The CDR3 nucleotides are TGTGCCAGCAGCGCACACCTAGAGCAGTTCTTC. Its protein is CASSAHLEQFF. The J gene is TRBJ2-1, the V gene TRBV5-4; no definite D call. Between the trimmed V and J ends, which lost 4 bases and 10 bases, there was a span of 9 bases. Germline CDR1 reads SGHNT; CDR2 reads YYREEE (reference sequence). The length of the CDR3 is 11 residues. Full variable domain (outside the CDR3, taken from reference TRBV5-4 and TRBJ2-1): ETGVTQSPTHLIKTRGQQVTLRCSSQSGHNTVSWYQQALGQGPQFIFQYYREEENGRGNFPPRFSGLQFPNYSSELNVNALELDDSALYLCASSAHLEQFFGPGTRLTVL.

J is TRBJ2-1 and V is TRBV9; 11 bases fit TRBD2. The CDR3 is 16 amino acids. Looked up from germline, CDR1 is SGDLS and CDR2 is YYNGEE. J gave up 3 bases and V 4 bases, and 6 bases lay outside the gene matches. CDR3 in amino acids: CASSPGGTSGYNEQFF. The DNA for the CDR3 is TGTGCCAGCAGCCCTGGGGGGACTAGCGGCTACAATGAGCAGTTCTTC.

The chain combines TRBV7-6 with TRBJ2-5; D gene ambiguous. The CDR3 is 15 residues long. Germline V lookup: CDR1 SGHVS, CDR2 FNYEAQ. Trimming took 1 base from V and 2 from J, leaving 11 bases between them. The chain's CDR3 is CASSLGAVPQETQYF. The CDR3 DNA follows: TGTGCCAGCAGCTTAGGGGCAGTTCCTCAAGAGACCCAGTACTTC.

This clone was counted only a few times. The rearrangement joins TRBV15 to TRBJ1-2, with D unresolved. Deletions cut 1 base from V and 8 bases from J, with 8 bases between. CDR1 is LNHNV, CDR2 YYDKDF, per germline (reference sequence). The CDR3 extends over 12 amino acids. The CDR3, as DNA: TGTGCCACCAGCAGAGGACACGACGGCTACACCTTC. This encodes CATSRGHDGYTF.

The chain recombines TRBV27 with TRBJ1-2; D gene unclear. CDR1 is MNHEY and CDR2 is SMNVEV in the germline V gene (reference sequence). V shed 2 bases and J shed 2 bases, with 6 bases lying between them. The CDR3 loop spans 13 amino acids. The CDR3 DNA is TGTGCCAGCAGTTTACATCGGAACTATGGCTACACCTTC. Protein product: CASSLHRNYGYTF.

This clone showed up just a few times. The gene calls are TRBV2 and TRBJ2-2, with 7 positions matching TRBD1. The junction had 6 bases not matched to a gene; V was cut back by 11 bases and J by 0 bases. The germline CDR1 and CDR2 sequences are SNHLY and FYNNEI. This CDR3 is built from 14 residues. The CDR3 DNA reads TGTGCCGGGGACAGCCTGACGAACACCGGGGAGCTGTTTTTT. The encoded protein is CAGDSLTNTGELFF.

This sequence joins TRBV29-1 and TRBJ2-7; 7 bases are shared with TRBD1. CDR3 size: 12 residues. V dropped 3 bases and J dropped 6; count of bases not matched to a gene: 5. CDR1 SQVTM and CDR2 ANQGSEA come from the germline V gene. The CDR3 spells CSVEKQGSEQYF. CDR3 bases: TGCAGCGTTGAGAAACAGGGGAGCGAGCAGTACTTC.

The chain joins TRBV18 to TRBJ2-4; D is undetermined. The V end lost 3 bases, the J end lost 1 base, and 13 bases lay between the germline ends. Germline V gene sequence: CDR1 KGHSH, CDR2 LQKENI. CDR3 length: 16 residues. CDR3 nucleotide sequence: TGTGCCAGCTCACCGACGTGGGGAAGGGCCAAAAACATTCAGTACTTC. Its protein product is CASSPTWGRAKNIQYF.

The rearrangement joins TRBV5-4 to TRBJ1-6; D remains ambiguous. From germline, CDR1 is SGHNT and CDR2 YYREEE (reference sequence). The V and J ends lost 4 bases and 8 bases respectively, with 10 bases between them. This CDR3 comprises 13 residues. CDR3 in amino acids: CASSVLGDSPLHF. CDR3 coding DNA: TGTGCCAGCAGCGTCCTCGGGGATTCACCCCTCCACTTT.

There are a few counts of this clone. The J gene is TRBJ1-1, the V gene TRBV4-2; 7 nucleotides line up with TRBD1. J was trimmed by 5 bases and V by 2 bases; bases with no gene match: 5. The CDR3 sequence is 14 residues long. The germline V gene has CDR1 LGHNA and CDR2 YNFKEQ. CDR3 bases: TGTGCCAGCAGCCAATTGACAGGGTTAACTGAAGCTTTCTTT. This encodes CASSQLTGLTEAFF.

The rearrangement joins TRBV7-2 to TRBJ2-3; D is undetermined. The ends were cut back, 1 base at V and 2 bases at J, with 7 bases in the middle. Germline loops: CDR1 SGHTA, CDR2 FQGNSA. This CDR3 spans 14 amino acids. The CDR3 sequence is CASSLGPNTDTQYF. CDR3 DNA: TGTGCCAGCAGCTTAGGTCCTAACACAGATACGCAGTATTTT.

This chain connects TRBV7-9 to TRBJ1-2, with TRBD1 matching over 10 bases. V gave up 7 bases and J gave up 8 bases; unmatched junction bases: 10. In germline, CDR1 is SEHNR, CDR2 FQNEAQ (reference sequence). The CDR3 has 14 amino acids. The DNA of the CDR3 is TGTGCCAGCAACGGGACAGGGGCAACTATGGGCTACACCTTC. It translates to CASNGTGATMGYTF.

This chain connects TRBV4-3 to TRBJ2-2; D is uncertain. The CDR3 sequence is 13 residues long. In germline, CDR1 is LGHNA, CDR2 YSLEER. V dropped 1 base and J dropped 6 bases, with 6 bases sitting between them. The CDR3 DNA sequence: TGCGCCAGCAGCCAAGGAAGGCCCGGGGAGCTGTTTTTT. Translated, it gives CASSQGRPGELFF.

A remark on this clone: The identical CDR3 is also encoded by other nucleotide sequences in the sample. The chain joins TRBV11-2 to TRBJ2-2; weak D call: TRBD2 (6 bases). V was cut by 5 bases and J by 7 bases, with 11 bases left in between. Germline-derived CDR1 and CDR2 are SGHAT and FQNNGV. The CDR3 has 13 amino acids. The CDR3 sequence is CASSPRGGGELFF. The DNA for the CDR3 is TGTGCCAGCAGCCCCCGGGGAGGCGGGGAGCTGTTTTTT.

Only a few counts were recorded for this clone. This sequence joins TRBV18 and TRBJ2-1, with 7 bases aligning to TRBD1. V gave up 5 bases and J gave up 0 bases; unmatched junction bases: 7. This CDR3 is 16 amino acids long. CDR1 KGHSH and CDR2 LQKENI come from the germline V gene. The CDR3: CASSIRTGSSYNEQFF. The CDR3 DNA sequence: TGTGCCAGCTCAATTCGGACAGGTAGCTCCTACAATGAGCAGTTCTTC.

This clone was detected a few times. The V gene is TRBV13, the J gene TRBJ2-7, with 8 bases fitting TRBD2. CDR1 PRHDT and CDR2 FYEKMQ come from the germline V gene (reference sequence). CDR3 size: 14 residues. V lost 6 bases to trimming and J lost 2 bases; unmatched junction nucleotides: 6. CDR3: CASRVAGGAYEQYF. The DNA of the CDR3 is TGTGCCAGCAGAGTGGCGGGGGGAGCCTACGAGCAGTACTTC. The variable domain in full, with the rest retrieved from reference TRBV13 and TRBJ2-7, is AAGVIQSPRHLIKEKRETATLKCYPIPRHDTVYWYQQGPGQDPQFLISFYEKMQSDKGSIPDRFSAQQFSDYHSELNMSSLELGDSALYFCASRVAGGAYEQYFGPGTRLTVT.

There are a few counts of this clone. J is TRBJ2-5 and V is TRBV29-1, with D tentatively TRBD1 (5 bases). Germline lookup yields CDR1 SQVTM and CDR2 ANQGSEA. V lost 4 bases and J lost 5, with 11 bases in between. This CDR3 comprises 12 residues. The CDR3 nucleotides are TGCAGCGTTGGGACACCGGGTGAGACCCAGTACTTC. Translated, it gives CSVGTPGETQYF.

The CDR3 DNA reads as TGTGCCAGCAGGAGCCCTCGGACCACGTATTACGAGCAGTACTTC. Translated: CASRSPRTTYYEQYF. The rearrangement joins TRBV6-5 to TRBJ2-7, with D unresolved. Germline CDR1 is MNHEY and CDR2 is SVGAGI. V gave up 6 bases and J gave up 4 bases, with 19 bases separating them. The CDR3 runs 15 residues.

This clone was seen only a few times. The chain links TRBV15 to TRBJ1-2, with D maybe TRBD1 (6 bases). Trimming shortened V by 0 bases and J by 3 bases, and 14 bases separated the two germline ends. This CDR3 region has 16 residues. Looked up from germline, CDR1 is LNHNV and CDR2 is YYDKDF (reference sequence). CDR3 nucleotide sequence: TGTGCCACCAGCAGAGATCTTGGACAGCCTCACTATGGCTACACCTTC. Protein sequence: CATSRDLGQPHYGYTF.

The V call is TRBV30, the J call TRBJ2-7, with D possibly TRBD2 on 6 matching bases. CDR3 length: 14 residues. Trimming took off 3 bases at V and 3 bases at J, with 15 bases between the two ends. Germline V lookup: CDR1 GTSNPN, CDR2 SVGIG (reference sequence). The CDR3 is CAWRVGGVVYEQYF. The CDR3 region has the DNA TGTGCCTGGAGGGTGGGAGGCGTTGTCTACGAGCAGTACTTC.

The table lists this clone with a few counts. As DNA, the CDR3 is TGCGCCAGCAGCCAACCCGGGGCAGGGAATAATGAGCAGTTCTTC. Translation gives CASSQPGAGNNEQFF. The V and J genes are TRBV4-3 and TRBJ2-1; D assignment may be TRBD1 or TRBD2 (5 bases each). The germline CDR1 and CDR2 sequences are LGHNA and YSLEER. V was cut by 2 bases and J by 7 bases, with 15 bases left in between. This CDR3 is 15 amino acids long.

In this sample, this clone turned up a few times. The V call is TRBV7-6, the J call TRBJ2-5; 9 nucleotides line up with TRBD1. The CDR3 covers 15 residues. CDR1 is SGHVS and CDR2 is FNYEAQ in the germline V gene. V was pared by 5 bases and J by 5 bases, with 9 bases of the junction left unmatched. In nucleotides, the CDR3 is TGTGCCAGCAGCCCCGGGACAGGGACTGGGGAGACCCAGTACTTC. Translating gives CASSPGTGTGETQYF.

This clone was counted a few times. V is TRBV28 and J is TRBJ2-1, with unresolved D. Germline V CDR1 and CDR2: MDHEN, SYDVKM. This CDR3 spans 13 amino acids. V lost 1 base and J 6 bases, leaving 7 bases between the germline ends. CDR3 amino acids: CASSLLSSNEQFF. DNA of the CDR3: TGTGCCAGCAGTTTATTAAGCAGCAATGAGCAGTTCTTC. Supplemented by reference TRBV28 and TRBJ2-1, the full variable domain reads DVKVTQSSRYLVKRTGEKVFLECVQDMDHENMFWYRQDPGLGLRLIYFSYDVKMKEKGDIPEGYSVSREKKERFSLILESASTNQTSMYLCASSLLSSNEQFFGPGTRLTVL.

This chain uses TRBV6-5 with TRBJ1-2; tentative D call: TRBD1 (6 bases). V was trimmed by 6 bases and J by 5 bases, leaving 19 bases between them. Germline-derived CDR1 and CDR2 are MNHEY and SVGAGI. CDR3 size: 15 residues. CDR3 DNA sequence: TGTGCCAGCAGGCGAACAGGGTTTACGCTATATGGCTACACCTTC. Protein sequence: CASRRTGFTLYGYTF.

The rearrangement links TRBV5-4 to TRBJ2-2; perhaps D is TRBD1 or TRBD2 (5 bases each). This CDR3 has 16 amino acids. V was cut by 4 bases and J by 3 bases, with 16 bases left in between. Germline V gene sequence: CDR1 SGHNT, CDR2 YYREEE (reference sequence). Here the CDR3 DNA reads TGTGCCAGCAGCCCGTCACGTGGGGGAGACACCGGGGAGCTGTTTTTT. Translated: CASSPSRGGDTGELFF. The full variable domain, its missing parts supplied by reference TRBV5-4 and TRBJ2-2, is ETGVTQSPTHLIKTRGQQVTLRCSSQSGHNTVSWYQQALGQGPQFIFQYYREEENGRGNFPPRFSGLQFPNYSSELNVNALELDDSALYLCASSPSRGGDTGELFFGEGSRLTVL.

This clone was observed a handful of times. The identical CDR3 is also encoded by other nucleotide sequences in the sample. This chain links TRBV29-1 with TRBJ2-7, with no clear D. The germline V gene has CDR1 SQVTM and CDR2 ANQGSEA. The CDR3 is 11 residues long. The V end was cut by 5 bases, the J end by 1 base, with 6 bases between. DNA for the CDR3: TGCAGCGTTATCTTGTCCTACGAGCAGTACTTC. The encoded protein is CSVILSYEQYF.

The chain has TRBV5-7 and TRBJ2-1; TRBD2 matches at 8 bases. TRBV5-7 is classed as an ORF, of uncertain function. The V and J ends lost 4 bases and 5 bases, in that order; junction bases with no gene match: 20. The CDR3 sequence is 19 residues long. CDR3 in DNA: TGTGCCAGCAGCCCGGGTTCGGCGGGAGGCCCTGAGATAAACAATGAGCAGTTCTTC. Translation gives CASSPGSAGGPEINNEQFF.

V is TRBV7-9 and J is TRBJ1-1, with D maybe TRBD1 (6 bases). V was shortened by 5 bases and J by 2 bases, with 9 bases between the two germline ends. CDR3 length equals 13 residues. Germline loops: CDR1 SEHNR, CDR2 FQNEAQ (reference sequence). DNA of the CDR3: TGTGCCAGCAGCCGACAGGCTAACACTGAAGCTTTCTTT. Its translation is CASSRQANTEAFF.